The 12 T cell receptor beta chains in this list originate from one sample, sequenced in a study of T cells in Graves' hyperthyroidism and ophthalmopathy. TCR beta CDR3 sequences were amplified from RNA transcripts. HTBI primers were employed in a first-round RT-PCR of the TCR CDR3. TCRdb analysed the multiplex PCR reads with MiXCR anew, one entry per CDR3 protein. The profile shows 90,000 to 120,000 distinct CDR3 sequences, approximately 15% of them singletons. Sequenced input: blood. Source of these receptors: a woman aged 50 to 65 with Graves' hyperthyroidism.

The J gene is TRBJ2-7, the V gene TRBV2; D unresolved. Trimming cost V 1 base and J 2 bases, with 15 bases left between them. The CDR3 has 16 amino acids. Germline assignment: CDR1 SNHLY and CDR2 FYNNEI. The CDR3 DNA reads TGTGCCAGCAGTGAAGGACGTCCAAGACCACCCTACGAGCAGTACTTC. Protein product: CASSEGRPRPPYEQYF.

This clonotype was found many times. The chain recombines TRBV19 with TRBJ2-1, with D unresolved. This CDR3 spans 14 amino acids. The germline V gene encodes CDR1 LNHDA and CDR2 SQIVND (reference sequence). Trimming took off 5 bases at V and 0 bases at J, with 8 bases between the two ends. The CDR3 DNA sequence: TGTGCCAGTAGTCCCGGGTCCTCCTACAATGAGCAGTTCTTC. Its protein product is CASSPGSSYNEQFF.

This clonotype has at least ten counts. V usage is TRBV20-1 and J usage is TRBJ1-1; no firm D call. V shed 4 bases and J shed 0 bases, with 15 bases lying between them. Germline-derived CDR1 and CDR2 are DFQATT and SNEGSKA (reference sequence). The CDR3 runs 15 residues. CDR3 protein: CSAKNKKQMNTEAFF. Written as DNA, the CDR3 is TGCAGTGCTAAAAACAAGAAACAAATGAACACTGAAGCTTTCTTT.

This chain links TRBV14 with TRBJ1-1; D possibly corresponds to TRBD1 (6 bases). Trimming removed 3 bases from V and 1 base from J, with 12 bases in between. CDR3 length: 15 amino acids. The germline gives CDR1 SGHDN, CDR2 FVKESK. This CDR3 is CASSQHTGRNTEAFF. For the CDR3, the DNA is TGTGCCAGCAGCCAGCACACAGGGAGGAACACTGAAGCTTTCTTT.

The chain recombines TRBV3-1 with TRBJ2-2, with a tentative D call TRBD1 (6 bases). This CDR3 contains 13 residues. Germline-derived CDR1 and CDR2 are LGHDT and YNNKEL (reference sequence). Trimming removed 4 bases at V and 7 bases at J, with 10 bases between. Written as DNA, the CDR3 is TGTGCCAGCAGCCGCCCAGGGGTCGGGGAGCTGTTTTTT. As protein: CASSRPGVGELFF.

The table lists this clonotype with many counts. The genes are TRBV5-8 and TRBJ1-4; D remains ambiguous. CDR3 length equals 16 residues. Germline loops: CDR1 SGHTS, CDR2 YDEGEE. V was pared by 0 bases and J by 0 bases, with 9 bases between. CDR3 region: CASSLGDAATNEKLFF. Here the CDR3 DNA reads TGTGCCAGCAGCTTGGGAGACGCCGCAACTAATGAAAAACTGTTTTTT.

The chain links TRBV20-1 to TRBJ2-3; D gene ambiguous. Germline CDR1 is DFQATT and CDR2 is SNEGSKA (reference sequence). CDR3 length: 13 residues. V shed 5 bases and J shed 3 bases, with 12 bases lying between them. CDR3 nucleotides: TGCAGTGCTTTCTTACAGAGAACAGATACGCAGTATTTT. Translating gives CSAFLQRTDTQYF.

In this sample, this clonotype turned up many times. The chain couples TRBV3-1 to TRBJ2-2; no reliable D call. The CDR3 runs 14 residues. The germline CDR1 and CDR2 sequences are LGHDT and YNNKEL (reference sequence). Trimming shortened V by 5 bases and J by 3 bases, and 10 bases separated the two germline ends. The CDR3 DNA follows: TGTGCCAGCAGCTCAAGACGGGACACCGGGGAGCTGTTTTTT. Protein: CASSSRRDTGELFF.

In this sample, this clonotype turned up a few times. The J gene is TRBJ2-3, the V gene TRBV11-2; 11 bases match TRBD2. V gave up 3 bases and J gave up 11 bases; unmatched junction bases: 10. The CDR3 is 15 residues long. Germline values: CDR1 SGHAT, CDR2 FQNNGV. Here the CDR3 reads CASSFRELAGAMQYF. The CDR3 DNA sequence: TGTGCCAGCAGCTTTCGGGAACTAGCGGGAGCTATGCAGTATTTT.

This clonotype was picked up many times. The chain uses TRBV12-3 or TRBV12-4 and TRBJ2-7; a possible D gene is TRBD1 (5 bases). V lost 5 bases and J 3 bases, leaving 11 bases between the germline ends. The CDR3 runs 13 residues. The CDR3 loop is CASSDSAVYEQYF. The CDR3 region has the DNA TGTGCCAGCAGTGACAGTGCCGTCTACGAGCAGTACTTC.

This clonotype was recorded once. The gene calls are TRBV28 and TRBJ1-1; no clear D. In germline, CDR1 is MDHEN, CDR2 SYDVKM. V was trimmed by 8 bases and J by 6 bases, leaving 13 bases between them. This CDR3 is 12 amino acids long. The CDR3 region is CASYRVRAEAFF. As DNA, the CDR3 is TGTGCCAGCTACCGCGTCCGGGCTGAAGCTTTCTTT.

This rearrangement joins TRBV6-2 or TRBV6-3 to TRBJ2-1; 13 nucleotides line up with TRBD2. After removal of 2 bases from V and 9 bases from J, the junction contained 4 bases not matched to a gene. The CDR3 runs 15 residues. Germline V CDR1 and CDR2: MNHEY, SVGEGT. The CDR3 protein is CASSYRRTSGSEQFF. The CDR3, as DNA: TGTGCCAGCAGTTACCGTCGGACTAGCGGGAGTGAGCAGTTCTTC.